The 22 T cell receptor beta chains below all came from one sample that was sequenced in a study of CD8+ T cells in alopecia areata. Extracted from the samples, RNA was reverse transcribed into cDNA to serve as the sequencing template. TCRdb's copy holds only in-frame clones and misses some; the assay was immunoSEQ multiplex PCR. In the table there are 90,000 to 120,000 clones, around 59% of which are singletons. The sequenced sample was CD8+ T cells sorted from blood. These receptors all come from a human donor in good health.

The V and J genes are TRBV15 and TRBJ1-1, with 9 bases lining up with TRBD1. The length of the CDR3 is 16 residues. V dropped 0 bases and J dropped 4; count of bases not matched to a gene: 6. Looked up from germline, CDR1 is LNHNV and CDR2 is YYDKDF (reference sequence). The CDR3 sequence: CATSRDRDRGSTEAFF. CDR3 coding DNA: TGTGCCACCAGCAGAGATCGCGACAGGGGGAGCACTGAAGCTTTCTTT. The full variable domain, with the rest looked up from reference TRBV15 and TRBJ1-1, is DAMVIQNPRYQVTQFGKPVTLSCSQTLNHNVMYWYQQKSSQAPKLLFHYYDKDFNNEADTPDNFQSRRPNTSFCFLDIRSPGLGDTAMYLCATSRDRDRGSTEAFFGQGTRLTVV.

The V and J genes are TRBV14 and TRBJ2-2; D possibly corresponds to TRBD1 (5 bases). Trimming removed 6 bases from V and 3 bases from J, with 11 bases in between. Germline lookup yields CDR1 SGHDN and CDR2 FVKESK. This CDR3 is 14 amino acids long. The CDR3, as DNA: TGTGCCAGCAGGCAACAGGAATACACCGGGGAGCTGTTTTTT. Its translation is CASRQQEYTGELFF.

This clone occurred many times. One end of the junction does not line up with germline, which may come from a read error. This specimen includes other DNA sequences encoding the same CDR3. The chain links TRBV7-9 to TRBJ1-4; no definite D call. The CDR3 consists of 14 residues. Germline V CDR1 and CDR2: SEHNR, FQNEAQ (reference sequence). In DNA form, the CDR3 reads TGTGCCAGCACCTTAGGACGATCCAATGAAAAACTGTTTTTT. The encoded protein is CASTLGRSNEKLFF.

This clone has just a few counts. The same CDR3 can be traced to other DNA sequences in this sample. Here the CDR3 reads CASSSTGGNTEAFF. CDR3 DNA sequence: TGTGCCAGCAGCTCGACAGGGGGTAACACTGAAGCTTTCTTT. V and J are TRBV7-9 and TRBJ1-1; 9 nucleotides match TRBD1. Unmatched junction bases numbered 2, after V lost 4 bases and J lost 2 bases. The CDR3 consists of 14 residues. Germline-derived CDR1 and CDR2 are SEHNR and FQNEAQ (reference sequence).

V gene TRBV30 combines with J gene TRBJ2-5, with D tentatively TRBD1 or TRBD2 (5 bases each). This CDR3 region has 13 residues. Germline CDR1 reads GTSNPN; CDR2 reads SVGIG (reference sequence). The ends were cut back, 6 bases at V and 5 bases at J, with 16 bases in the middle. This chain's CDR3 is CACFTGAEETQYF. CDR3 in DNA: TGTGCCTGCTTTACCGGGGCTGAGGAGACCCAGTACTTC.

This clone occurred a few times. V and J are TRBV13 and TRBJ2-1, with 7 bases identical to TRBD1. The CDR3 sequence is 12 residues long. Germline CDR1 PRHDT, CDR2 FYEKMQ (reference sequence). Germline trimming cut 4 bases from V and 9 bases from J; bases unmatched to any gene: 3. In DNA, the CDR3 is TGTGCCAGCAGCTCCGACAGGGCTGAGCAGTTCTTC. It is translated as CASSSDRAEQFF.

V gene TRBV13 combines with J gene TRBJ2-7, with 8 bases matching TRBD2. Germline assignment: CDR1 PRHDT and CDR2 FYEKMQ (reference sequence). The CDR3 covers 16 residues. Trimming at V came to 3 bases and at J to 2 bases, leaving 9 bases not matched to a gene. The CDR3 nucleotides read TGTGCCAGCAGCTTGGCCGGGGGGGAGTCACCCTACGAGCAGTACTTC. It yields the protein CASSLAGGESPYEQYF.

This chain links TRBV27 with TRBJ2-2, with TRBD1 as a possible D gene (6 bases). Per germline, CDR1 MNHEY and CDR2 SMNVEV (reference sequence). The CDR3 covers 14 residues. V lost 3 bases and J lost 3, with 8 bases in between. This CDR3 is CASSLGADTGELFF. DNA for the CDR3: TGTGCCAGCAGTTTGGGGGCGGACACCGGGGAGCTGTTTTTT.

Points on this clone: The same CDR3 can be traced to other DNA sequences in this sample. CDR3 in DNA: TGTGCCAGCAGTTACGGTCAGGGCTATAATTCACCCCTCCACTTT. Its translation is CASSYGQGYNSPLHF. V and J are TRBV6-5 and TRBJ1-6, with TRBD1 as a possible D gene (5 bases). The germline V gene encodes CDR1 MNHEY and CDR2 SVGAGI. Trimming removed 2 bases from V and 3 bases from J, with 8 bases in between. The CDR3 contains 15 residues.

The J gene is TRBJ2-3, the V gene TRBV29-1; 13 bases line up with TRBD2. Germline V gives CDR1 SQVTM, CDR2 ANQGSEA. The CDR3 extends over 14 amino acids. The junction had 8 bases not matched to a gene; V was cut back by 7 bases and J by 7 bases. DNA of the CDR3: TGCAGCGCCGCACTAGCGGGGGGGCCGCATACGCAGTATTTT. Translation gives CSAALAGGPHTQYF.

V gene TRBV6-6 combines with J gene TRBJ1-5; weak D call: TRBD1 (5 bases). The CDR3 sequence is 13 residues long. Germline loops: CDR1 MNHNY, CDR2 SVGAGI (reference sequence). V was clipped by 5 bases and J by 4 bases, with 9 bases between them. The CDR3 bases are TGTGCCAGCAGTCCGACAGAAAATCAGCCCCAGCATTTT. Protein sequence: CASSPTENQPQHF.

This clone showed up just a few times. V gene TRBV29-1 combines with J gene TRBJ1-1; D is ambiguous. The germline V gene encodes CDR1 SQVTM and CDR2 ANQGSEA. Trimming took off 3 bases at V and 0 bases at J, with 5 bases between the two ends. The CDR3 length is 12 residues. The CDR3 DNA reads as TGCAGCGTTGACAGGATGAACACTGAAGCTTTCTTT. Protein: CSVDRMNTEAFF.

This clone came up once. The chain carries TRBV4-3 and TRBJ1-2; D is unresolved. Trimming left V 5 bases short and J 0 bases short, with 10 bases between. The V gene's germline CDR1 is LGHNA and CDR2 YSLEER. This CDR3 spans 14 amino acids. The CDR3 loop reads CASSEVGSNYGYTF. DNA of the CDR3: TGCGCCAGCAGCGAGGTGGGGTCTAACTATGGCTACACCTTC.

CDR3: CAISVRTSGGISTDTQYF. DNA for the CDR3: TGTGCCATCAGTGTTCGTACTAGCGGGGGGATAAGCACAGATACGCAGTATTTT. The chain combines TRBV10-3 with TRBJ2-3, with 12 bases lining up with TRBD2. The J segment lost 0 bases and the V segment lost 4 bases, leaving 8 bases of the junction unmatched. Germline V gene data show CDR1 as ENHRY and CDR2 as SYGVKD. This CDR3 has 18 residues.

This chain's CDR3 is CASSGAGELFF. In DNA form, the CDR3 reads TGTGCCAGTAGTGGGGCCGGGGAGCTGTTTTTT. The chain is built from TRBV19 and TRBJ2-2; D unclear. The CDR3 is 11 residues long. Germline V gene lookup returns CDR1 LNHDA and CDR2 SQIVND (reference sequence). V shed 5 bases and J shed 6 bases, with 4 bases lying between them.

The chain couples TRBV7-2 to TRBJ2-2, with 9 nucleotides matching TRBD1. Germline V CDR1 and CDR2: SGHTA, FQGNSA. There are 16 residues in the CDR3. The V gene end was trimmed by 5 bases and the J gene end by 4 bases; junction bases not matched to a gene: 8. In nucleotides, the CDR3 is TGTGCCAGCAGCCTGATGACAGGGGGGTTCACCGGGGAGCTGTTTTTT. It encodes CASSLMTGGFTGELFF.

The J gene is TRBJ2-7, the V gene TRBV7-8, with D perhaps matching TRBD1 (6 bases). V lost 3 bases to trimming and J lost 4 bases, with 10 bases between them. The CDR3 totals 13 residues. Germline CDR1 is SGHVS and CDR2 is FQNEAQ. This chain's CDR3 is CASSLGTGYEQYF. The CDR3 bases are TGTGCCAGCAGCTTGGGAACAGGGTACGAGCAGTACTTC. The entire variable domain, with the rest obtained from reference TRBV7-8 and TRBJ2-7, is as follows: GAGVSQSPRYKVAKRGQDVALRCDPISGHVSLFWYQQALGQGPEFLTYFQNEAQLDKSGLPSDRFFAERPEGSVSTLKIQRTQQEDSAVYLCASSLGTGYEQYFGPGTRLTVT.

This clone was observed a handful of times. The same CDR3 can be traced to other DNA sequences in this sample. The chain couples TRBV5-6 to TRBJ2-7; D is possibly TRBD2 (6 bases). This CDR3 contains 12 residues. Trimming removed 2 bases at V and 5 bases at J, with 8 bases between. CDR1 is SGHDT, CDR2 YYEEEE, per germline. The CDR3 sequence: CASSLGGDEQYF. DNA for the CDR3: TGTGCCAGCAGCTTAGGAGGGGACGAGCAGTACTTC. Based on the CDR3 plus reference TRBV5-6 and TRBJ2-7, the full variable domain is DAGVTQSPTHLIKTRGQQVTLRCSPKSGHDTVSWYQQALGQGPQFIFQYYEEEERQRGNFPDRFSGHQFPNYSSELNVNALLLGDSALYLCASSLGGDEQYFGPGTRLTVT.

The chain recombines TRBV11-2 with TRBJ1-1; possibly TRBD1 for D (6 bases). The CDR3 runs 13 residues. V lost 5 bases, J lost 2 bases, and 9 bases lay in between. Germline V gives CDR1 SGHAT, CDR2 FQNNGV. CDR3 sequence: CASSPGHNTEAFF. DNA for the CDR3: TGTGCCAGCAGCCCGGGACACAACACTGAAGCTTTCTTT.

The chain employs TRBV6-5 and TRBJ2-1; D assignment may be TRBD1 or TRBD2 (5 bases each). Trimming removed 6 bases at V and 4 bases at J, with 16 bases between. This CDR3 contains 15 residues. Germline assignment: CDR1 MNHEY and CDR2 SVGAGI. CDR3: CASSGAGDEYNEQFF. In nucleotides, the CDR3 is TGTGCCAGCAGCGGGGCCGGGGATGAGTACAATGAGCAGTTCTTC.

This sequence joins TRBV2 and TRBJ2-1; D may be TRBD1 or TRBD2 (6 bases each). The CDR3 has 15 residues. The germline V and J ends were trimmed by 0 bases and 7 bases, with 13 bases remaining between them. Germline CDR1 reads SNHLY; CDR2 reads FYNNEI. Written as DNA, the CDR3 is TGTGCCAGCAGTGAAGCCGGGGGCGCGGGGAATGAGCAGTTCTTC. Translated: CASSEAGGAGNEQFF. The variable domain in full, completed from reference TRBV2 and TRBJ2-1, reads EPEVTQTPSHQVTQMGQEVILRCVPISNHLYFYWYRQILGQKVEFLVSFYNNEISEKSEIFDDQFSVERPDGSNFTLKIRSTKLEDSAMYFCASSEAGGAGNEQFFGPGTRLTVL.

This clone was seen a handful of times. The rearrangement uses TRBV2 and TRBJ2-3, with D perhaps TRBD2 (5 bases). Trimming left V 5 bases short and J 0 bases short, with 9 bases between. The germline V gene has CDR1 SNHLY and CDR2 FYNNEI. The CDR3 loop spans 14 amino acids. CDR3 amino acids: CASSLSASTDTQYF. The DNA for the CDR3 is TGTGCCAGCAGTCTTAGCGCTAGCACAGATACGCAGTATTTT.